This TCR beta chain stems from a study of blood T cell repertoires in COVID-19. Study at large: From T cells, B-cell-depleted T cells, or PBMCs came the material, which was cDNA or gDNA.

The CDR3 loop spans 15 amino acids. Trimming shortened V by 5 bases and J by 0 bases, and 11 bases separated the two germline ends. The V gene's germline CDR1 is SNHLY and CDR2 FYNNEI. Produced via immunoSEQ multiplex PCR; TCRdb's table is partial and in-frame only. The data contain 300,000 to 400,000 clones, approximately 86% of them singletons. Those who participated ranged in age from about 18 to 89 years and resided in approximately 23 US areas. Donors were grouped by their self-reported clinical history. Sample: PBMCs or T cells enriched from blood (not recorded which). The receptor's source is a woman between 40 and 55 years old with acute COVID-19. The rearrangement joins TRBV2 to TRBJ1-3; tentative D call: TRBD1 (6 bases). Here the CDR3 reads CASSLDRSSGNTIYF. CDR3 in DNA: TGTGCCAGCAGTCTAGACAGGTCCTCTGGAAACACCATATATTTT. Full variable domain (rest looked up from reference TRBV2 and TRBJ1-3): EPEVTQTPSHQVTQMGQEVILRCVPISNHLYFYWYRQILGQKVEFLVSFYNNEISEKSEIFDDQFSVERPDGSNFTLKIRSTKLEDSAMYFCASSLDRSSGNTIYFGEGSWLTVV.